The rows below give T cell receptor beta chains drawn from one sample of a study of CDR3 diversity in severe acne. TCRdb called the PCR reads again in MiXCR, with one record for every CDR3 protein. This sample has more than 85,000 distinct CDR3 sequences, with around 56% found just once. The sample consisted of blood. These receptors were obtained from a male donor with acne. Each CDR3 is given with its conserved first and last residue. The D gene is left open where the match is weak. Size is stated for part of the rows, as once, few or many counts, or as a class when the clone is expanded.

cdr3_nt cdr3_aa v_call clone_size j_call d_call
TGCAGTGCCTCACTAGCGGGAACGACAGATACGCAGTATTTT CSASLAGTTDTQYF TRBV20-1 . TRBJ2-3 TRBD2
TGCGCCAGCAGCCAATGGTTTGAGCAGTTCTTC CASSQWFEQFF TRBV4-1 . TRBJ2-1 .
TGTGCCAGCCTCGGGGCCGGGGAGCTGTTTTTT CASLGAGELFF TRBV19 . TRBJ2-2 .
TGTGCCAGCAGCCAAGGGAGTCTATCCTACAATGAGCAGTTCTTC CASSQGSLSYNEQFF TRBV6-1 many TRBJ2-1 .
TGTGCCAGCAGCAGGGGTAGTTCCCAAGGGACCCAGTACTTC CASSRGSSQGTQYF TRBV7-9 . TRBJ2-5 .
TGCAGCGTCGTAGGTAGCGGGAGCGGGTCCTACGAGCAGTACTTC CSVVGSGSGSYEQYF TRBV29-1 . TRBJ2-7 TRBD2
TGTGCCAGCAGCTTAATAGCCGGACTCCGGGACAGGGGGCGTACTGAAGCTTTCTTT CASSLIAGLRDRGRTEAFF TRBV7-3 few TRBJ1-1 TRBD1
TGTGCCAGCAGTTCACAAGGACAGGGAAGGGAGACCCAGTACTTC CASSSQGQGRETQYF TRBV12-5 . TRBJ2-5 TRBD1
TGTGCCAGCAGTTGGGCAGGGAGTGGCGAGACCCAGTACTTC CASSWAGSGETQYF TRBV6-5 many TRBJ2-5 .
TGTGCCAGCAGCTGGACTAGCGGGAGTGGAGATACGCAGTACTTT CASSWTSGSGDTQYF TRBV7-8 . TRBJ2-3 TRBD2
TGTGCCAGCAGCAGCGACAGGGGGAGCTCCTACAATGAGCAGTTCTTC CASSSDRGSSYNEQFF TRBV9 many TRBJ2-1 TRBD1
TGTGCCATCGGAGGCGGTGGGCCGAGGGCCTACGAGCAGTACTTC CAIGGGGPRAYEQYF TRBV10-3 few TRBJ2-7 .
TGTGCCAGGTGGACTGAAGCTTTCTTT CARWTEAFF TRBV19 . TRBJ1-1 .
TGTGCCAGCAACCGACAGGGATATAACTATGGCTACACCTTC CASNRQGYNYGYTF TRBV5-5 medium-sized TRBJ1-2 TRBD1
TGTGCCAGCAGTTTATCGACAGGTTTGAACACTGAAGCTTTCTTT CASSLSTGLNTEAFF TRBV27 few TRBJ1-1 .
TGCGCCAGCAGCTTGGAAGAGACCCAGTACTTC CASSLEETQYF TRBV5-1 . TRBJ2-5 .
TGTGCCACCAGTGATCCCGACAGGGGCCACGAGCAGTACTTC CATSDPDRGHEQYF TRBV24-1 . TRBJ2-7 TRBD1
TGTGCCACCCCCGGAGACACTGAAGCTTTCTTC CATPGDTEAFF TRBV7-9 once TRBJ1-1 .
TGCAGTGCTAGAGTACTAGCGGGAGTTGGCACAGATACGCAGTATTTT CSARVLAGVGTDTQYF TRBV20-1 once TRBJ2-3 TRBD2
TGCAATGCTACATCTGCGTATGGGGGTCGGGGGAGCCCAGATACGCAGTATTTT CNATSAYGGRGSPDTQYF TRBV20-1 . TRBJ2-3 .
TGCAGTGCTAGAGGTATCTTGACACCCCTCCACTTT CSARGILTPLHF TRBV20-1 many TRBJ1-6 .
TGTGCCAGCAGAACGGACACCGGGGAGCTGTTTTTT CASRTDTGELFF TRBV3-1 . TRBJ2-2 .
TGTGCCAGCAGCTACCCATACCGGGAGCAGTACTTC CASSYPYREQYF TRBV5-6 . TRBJ2-7 .
TGTGCCAGCAGTTTGACGAGCGGTTACAATGAGCAGTTCTTC CASSLTSGYNEQFF TRBV12-3/TRBV12-4 many TRBJ2-1 .
TGTGCCAGCAGCTTAGTGGGGGTCTCCGGGGAGCTGTTTTTT CASSLVGVSGELFF TRBV7-6 many TRBJ2-2 .
TGCAGCGTTGTTAGGGGGGCAAACGAGCAGTACTTC CSVVRGANEQYF TRBV29-1 many TRBJ2-7 .
TGTGCCACCCGTTTAAGGACAGACCATCTGCGCACTGAAGCTTTCTTT CATRLRTDHLRTEAFF TRBV10-3 . TRBJ1-1 .
TGTGCCAGCAGCTTACTAGCGGGAAACTCTGGGGCCAACGTCCTGACTTTC CASSLLAGNSGANVLTF TRBV7-6 . TRBJ2-6 TRBD2
TGTGCCTTCGCGGCAGGCGCTGAAGCTTTCTTT CAFAAGAEAFF TRBV12-5 once TRBJ1-1 .
TGTGCCAGCAGTGACATAAGCGGGAGGAACACCGGGGAGCTGTTTTTT CASSDISGRNTGELFF TRBV6-1 . TRBJ2-2 TRBD2
TGTGCCAGCAGTGATTCAGGGGGAGACAATTCACCCCTCCACTTT CASSDSGGDNSPLHF TRBV25-1 . TRBJ1-6 TRBD1
TGTGCCAGCACCGGACAGTACAATGAGCAGTTCTTC CASTGQYNEQFF TRBV28 . TRBJ2-1 .
TGTGCCAGTAGTATGTGGACAGGGGCCGGGGAGCTGTTTTTT CASSMWTGAGELFF TRBV19 few TRBJ2-2 TRBD1
TGTGCCAGCAACCAAGGAACAGGGCTGGGGTATAGCAATCAGCCCCAGCATTTT CASNQGTGLGYSNQPQHF TRBV2 . TRBJ1-5 .
TGTGCCAGCTACAAGGTGTCTGGGGCCAACGTCCTGACTTTC CASYKVSGANVLTF TRBV5-5 . TRBJ2-6 .
TGTGCCAGCAGCACCAGTACAGGGATTGGGGCCAACGTCCTGACTTTC CASSTSTGIGANVLTF TRBV9 . TRBJ2-6 .
TGTGCCACCAACAGAGACCGGTTGAACACTGAAGCTTTCTTT CATNRDRLNTEAFF TRBV15 . TRBJ1-1 .
TGCAGTGCTAGAGATCTGCCGGTCCGGCTCTCCTACGAGCAGTACTTC CSARDLPVRLSYEQYF TRBV20-1 many TRBJ2-7 .
TGTGCCAGCTCACCACCGTGGGCGGAGAACACTGAAGCTTTCTTT CASSPPWAENTEAFF TRBV18 . TRBJ1-1 .
TGTGCCAGCAGTGAATGGACGGGGAATCAGCCCCAGCATTTT CASSEWTGNQPQHF TRBV7-8 . TRBJ1-5 .
TGCGCCAGCAGCGCGGGGCTAGCGGGGGGTGGACAAGAGACCCAGTACTTC CASSAGLAGGGQETQYF TRBV4-1 few TRBJ2-5 TRBD2
TGTGCCAGCAGCCCTAGGGTAGCGGGAGGGACAAACTACAATGAGCAGTTCTTC CASSPRVAGGTNYNEQFF TRBV7-2 . TRBJ2-1 TRBD2
TGCGCCAGCAGCTTACCGACAGGGGTCCCACCCTACGAGCAGTACTTC CASSLPTGVPPYEQYF TRBV5-1 . TRBJ2-7 TRBD1
TGTGCCATCAGTGAGTCAAGGGGGGCAGATACGCAGTATTTT CAISESRGADTQYF TRBV10-3 many TRBJ2-3 .
TGTGCCAGCAGTGAGAGCGGGAGTCTCTCAGATACGCAGTATTTT CASSESGSLSDTQYF TRBV2 many TRBJ2-3 TRBD2
TGCAGCCAAGATCCGGGACTAGCGGGATTCCAAGAGACCCAGTACTTC CSQDPGLAGFQETQYF TRBV20-1 . TRBJ2-5 TRBD2
TGCGCCAGCAGCATCCAGGGACAGGGGGCAGGGACTGAAGCTTTCTTT CASSIQGQGAGTEAFF TRBV5-1 many TRBJ1-1 TRBD1
TGTGCCACCAGTGATCCGGTAGAGGATAATCAGCCCCAGCATTTT CATSDPVEDNQPQHF TRBV24-1 . TRBJ1-5 .